The next 21 T cell receptor beta chains were all read from a single sample in a study of shared clonotypes between healthy human individuals. Naivety among CD8 cells was defined by CD45RO negativity and positive CCR7 selection, thereby excluding terminally differentiated effector memory CD45RA+ cells. TCRdb's table, derived via immunoSEQ multiplex PCR, lists solely in-frame clones and lacks some. The repertoire holds about 2 million clones, with about 95% as singletons. Sequencing used naive CD8+ T cells sorted from blood. The receptor set was obtained from a man between 18 and 35 years old in good health.

The chain is built from TRBV2 and TRBJ2-1; the D gene is possibly TRBD1 (6 bases). The ends were cut back, 0 bases at V and 1 base at J, with 13 bases in the middle. The CDR3 covers 17 residues. In germline, CDR1 is SNHLY, CDR2 FYNNEI. CDR3 nucleotides: TGTGCCAGCAGTGAAGCGAGGCCCAGGGGTTCCTACAATGAGCAGTTCTTC. This codes for CASSEARPRGSYNEQFF.

The CDR3, as DNA: TGTGCCAGCGGGTCGATCACCGGGGAGCTGTTTTTT. Translating gives CASGSITGELFF. The chain employs TRBV13 and TRBJ2-2; no clear D. The CDR3 contains 12 residues. Per germline, CDR1 PRHDT and CDR2 FYEKMQ (reference sequence). The V end was cut by 8 bases, the J end by 4 bases, with 8 bases between. The whole variable domain, remainder taken from reference TRBV13 and TRBJ2-2, is AAGVIQSPRHLIKEKRETATLKCYPIPRHDTVYWYQQGPGQDPQFLISFYEKMQSDKGSIPDRFSAQQFSDYHSELNMSSLELGDSALYFCASGSITGELFFGEGSRLTVL.

In nucleotides, the CDR3 is TGTGCCAGCAGCACCATGGGACTCAATCCGATCTATGAGCAGTTCTTC. Amino acids: CASSTMGLNPIYEQFF. The J gene is TRBJ2-1, the V gene TRBV9, with D perhaps matching TRBD2 (6 bases). Germline V gene sequence: CDR1 SGDLS, CDR2 YYNGEE. The CDR3 consists of 16 residues. V was pared by 4 bases and J by 8 bases, with 22 bases between.

The J gene is TRBJ2-7, the V gene TRBV27; the D is unclear. This CDR3 comprises 13 residues. V was trimmed by 5 bases and J by 4 bases, leaving 12 bases between them. From germline, CDR1 is MNHEY and CDR2 SMNVEV (reference sequence). In nucleotides, the CDR3 is TGTGCCAGCAGTCCGAACTCCCCGTACGAGCAGTACTTC. As protein: CASSPNSPYEQYF.

The chain employs TRBV30 and TRBJ2-5; 7 bases agree with TRBD2. J lost 4 bases, V lost 3 bases, and 17 bases had no gene match. The CDR3 length is 17 residues. CDR1 and CDR2 from the germline V gene are GTSNPN and SVGIG (reference sequence). The CDR3 nucleotides are TGTGCCTGGAGCCCCGGGACCGGGGAGGGTGTAGGAGAGACCCAGTACTTC. Residues: CAWSPGTGEGVGETQYF.

Here the CDR3 DNA reads TGTGCCAGCAGTTTCACGGGGGGTGGCCAGCCCCAGCATTTT. Translating it yields CASSFTGGGQPQHF. The rearrangement joins TRBV28 to TRBJ1-5; a weak D match, TRBD1 (5 bases). CDR3 length equals 14 residues. The V gene lost 3 bases and the J gene lost 7 bases, with 13 bases spanning the gap. Germline V gives CDR1 MDHEN, CDR2 SYDVKM.

This clone was picked up one time. Additional DNA sequences in this sample encode the identical CDR3. The genes are TRBV19 and TRBJ2-5; unclear D gene. The CDR3 runs to 12 residues. The V gene lost 1 base and the J gene lost 4 bases, with 4 bases spanning the gap. CDR1 and CDR2 from the germline V gene are LNHDA and SQIVND (reference sequence). In DNA form, the CDR3 reads TGTGCCAGTAGTATAGGGGGAGAGACCCAGTACTTC. Its translation: CASSIGGETQYF.

This clone was seen only once. The same CDR3 also results from other DNA sequences found in this sample. The V gene is TRBV7-9, the J gene TRBJ2-7; D call uncertain. This CDR3 comprises 12 residues. The germline V gene encodes CDR1 SEHNR and CDR2 FQNEAQ (reference sequence). The germline V and J ends were trimmed by 4 bases and 3 bases, with 7 bases remaining between them. The CDR3 sequence: CASSSTSYEQYF. DNA of the CDR3: TGTGCCAGCAGCTCGACAAGCTACGAGCAGTACTTC.

The V gene is TRBV27, the J gene TRBJ2-7; 7 positions match TRBD2. This CDR3 has 12 amino acids. V was clipped by 3 bases and J by 6 bases; unmatched bases: 2. Germline V CDR1 and CDR2: MNHEY, SMNVEV (reference sequence). The CDR3 sequence is CASSFREGEQYF. The CDR3 nucleotides read TGTGCCAGCAGTTTTAGGGAGGGCGAGCAGTACTTC.

CDR3 sequence reads: CASSFGTAGNEQFF. The CDR3 coding sequence is TGTGCCAGCAGTTTTGGGACAGCGGGCAATGAGCAGTTCTTC. This rearrangement joins TRBV5-6 to TRBJ2-1; D may be TRBD1 (7 bases). V lost 5 bases to trimming and J lost 6 bases, with 15 bases between them. The germline CDR1 and CDR2 sequences are SGHDT and YYEEEE. The CDR3 length is 14 residues.

V is TRBV4-3 and J is TRBJ2-5, with 9 nucleotides matching TRBD2. Losses at the gene ends were 0 bases for V and 1 base for J; bases not matched to a gene: 9. The CDR3 runs to 18 residues. The germline V gene encodes CDR1 LGHNA and CDR2 YSLEER. This CDR3 reads CASSQEVAGEGVQETQYF. As DNA, the CDR3 is TGCGCCAGCAGCCAAGAAGTAGCGGGAGAAGGGGTCCAAGAGACCCAGTACTTC.

The chain employs TRBV7-9 and TRBJ2-3; D possibly corresponds to TRBD2 (5 bases). Trimming shortened V by 5 bases and J by 4 bases, and 13 bases separated the two germline ends. The germline gives CDR1 SEHNR, CDR2 FQNEAQ (reference sequence). The CDR3 totals 14 residues. The CDR3 loop reads CASSRPGGPDTQYF. The CDR3 DNA sequence: TGTGCCAGCAGCCGACCGGGCGGGCCAGATACGCAGTATTTT.

With regard to this clone: Within the sample, other DNA sequences also encode this same CDR3. V gene TRBV6-5 combines with J gene TRBJ2-2; D gene unclear. The germline V gene encodes CDR1 MNHEY and CDR2 SVGAGI. CDR3 size: 13 residues. The V end lost 0 bases, the J end lost 8 bases, and 7 bases lay between the germline ends. The DNA of the CDR3 is TGTGCCAGCAGTTACTCGTCTGGTGGGGAGCTGTTTTTT. It codes for CASSYSSGGELFF.

The rearrangement links TRBV4-1 to TRBJ2-3; D remains unclear. V lost 4 bases to trimming and J lost 3 bases, with 20 bases between them. The CDR3 extends over 17 amino acids. Germline assignment: CDR1 MGHRA and CDR2 YSYEKL. The CDR3 DNA reads TGCGCCAGCAGCCCTCGACTGGCAAGCGAAGGGACAGATACGCAGTATTTT. This translates into CASSPRLASEGTDTQYF.

This chain links TRBV15 with TRBJ2-7, with 10 bases fitting TRBD1. The CDR3 has 16 residues. V lost 6 bases, J lost 1 base, and 9 bases stayed unmatched. Germline V CDR1 and CDR2: LNHNV, YYDKDF (reference sequence). As DNA, the CDR3 is TGTGCCACCAGTATACGCCCGGGACAGGGGTCCTACGAGCAGTACTTC. Protein: CATSIRPGQGSYEQYF.

CDR3 amino acids: CASGPFVSGVYNEQFF. The CDR3 DNA reads TGTGCCAGCGGCCCCTTTGTTAGCGGGGTCTACAATGAGCAGTTCTTC. The V call is TRBV7-9, the J call TRBJ2-7; TRBD2 aligns across 8 bases. The DNA matches TRBJ2-1 better at its end, which makes the J call doubtful. The germline V gene encodes CDR1 SEHNR and CDR2 FQNEAQ (reference sequence). This CDR3 region has 16 residues.

V usage is TRBV6-1 and J usage is TRBJ1-2; no clear D gene. The germline V and J ends were trimmed by 3 bases and 2 bases, with 13 bases remaining between them. CDR3 size: 15 residues. Germline loops: CDR1 MNHNS, CDR2 SASEGT. CDR3: CASSDWVNGNYGYTF. In DNA, the CDR3 is TGTGCCAGCAGTGACTGGGTGAACGGCAACTATGGCTACACCTTC.

The gene calls are TRBV7-8 and TRBJ2-3; 7 bases fit TRBD2. The CDR3 is made up of 15 amino acids. The germline CDR1 and CDR2 sequences are SGHVS and FQNEAQ. Trimming removed 7 bases from V and 4 bases from J; junction bases left unmatched: 11. CDR3 in amino acids: CASTLPPAGADTQYF. CDR3 bases: TGTGCCAGCACACTCCCCCCCGCGGGGGCAGATACGCAGTATTTT.

The genes are TRBV5-6 and TRBJ2-7, with 9 bases fitting TRBD1. Germline trimming cut 2 bases from V and 4 bases from J; bases unmatched to any gene: 16. The CDR3 spans 18 residues. Germline CDR1 SGHDT, CDR2 YYEEEE. This CDR3 reads CASSLATGGALLAYEQYF. The CDR3 DNA reads as TGTGCCAGCAGCTTAGCAACAGGGGGCGCGCTCCTGGCGTACGAGCAGTACTTC.

Comment on this clone: In the same sample, other DNA sequences code for this CDR3. The chain employs TRBV6-1 and TRBJ1-2; 7 bases agree with TRBD1. V was clipped by 5 bases and J by 0 bases; unmatched bases: 6. Germline CDR1 reads MNHNS; CDR2 reads SASEGT. This CDR3 region has 15 residues. The CDR3 sequence is CASSTRQGANYGYTF. Written as DNA, the CDR3 is TGTGCCAGCAGTACCCGACAGGGAGCTAACTATGGCTACACCTTC.

V is TRBV6-5 and J is TRBJ1-2; perhaps TRBD1 as D (5 bases). Trimming stripped 2 bases from V and 3 bases from J, with 10 bases between. Per the germline V gene, CDR1 is MNHEY and CDR2 is SVGAGI. The CDR3 sequence is 14 residues long. CDR3 amino acids: CASSYVEGDYGYTF. The CDR3 DNA reads as TGTGCCAGCAGTTACGTCGAAGGGGACTATGGCTACACCTTC.